The T cell receptor (beta chain) under discussion was sequenced for a study of blood T cells in healthy people across ages. Study in general: Template switching recovered approximately one barcoded beta molecule for every two T cells. Whole-study findings and limits: The long-lived group displayed more naive CD4+ cells, plus higher diversity, than the aged donors did.

Worth noting for this clonotype: Its antigen is unidentified.

The second PCR ran about 6 to 11 cycles with a sample-barcoded 5' primer and J-beta primers. One entry per CDR3 protein results from TCRdb running MiXCR on the 5' RACE reads. The sample contains hundreds of thousands of distinct CDR3 sequences, under 65% of which appear only once. This CDR3 is built from 14 residues. Trimming removed 3 bases from V and 5 bases from J; junction bases left unmatched: 5. CDR1 WSHSY and CDR2 SAAADI come from the germline V gene. It was around 10 milliliters of peripheral blood that were drawn from each donor. This clonotype originated in a man in his fifties or sixties in good health. The chain has TRBV10-2 and TRBJ1-1; 8 bases map to TRBD1. Sequencing was carried out using blood. The CDR3 nucleotides read TGCGCCAGCAGTGACCCGCGACAGGGGACTGAAGCTTTCTTT. The encoded protein is CASSDPRQGTEAFF.